The 8 T cell receptor beta chains in this list originate from one sample, sequenced in a study of T cell repertoires in cytomegalovirus infection. MiXCR was run by TCRdb on the reads, yielding one entry per CDR3 protein. The table includes about 450,000 distinct CDR3 sequences, approximately 31% detected once. Sequenced material: PBMCs. The source of these receptors is a human donor in good health (CMV status not recorded). Some clones in this sample may be carry-over from other donors' samples.

J is TRBJ1-1 and V is TRBV5-1, with TRBD1 identical over 8 bases. CDR1 SGHRS and CDR2 YFSETQ come from the germline V gene. V shed 3 bases, J shed 1 base, and the junction held 5 bases outside the gene matches. The CDR3 extends over 15 amino acids. CDR3 DNA: TGCGCCAGCAGCTCCACGACAGGGGAGAACACTGAAGCTTTCTTT. This gives the protein CASSSTTGENTEAFF.

On this clonotype itself: A much larger clone differs from this one at a single base, so this may be a read error. The chain uses TRBV7-6 and TRBJ2-1, with TRBD2 identical over 11 bases. This CDR3 is 23 amino acids long. Germline V CDR1 and CDR2: SGHVS, FNYEAQ. DNA of the CDR3: TGTGCCAGCAGCTTAGCGTCATTCGCCTTTCCGGGACTAGCGGTAAGCTCCTACAATGAGCCGTTCTTC. This translates into CASSLASFAFPGLAVSSYNEPFF. The entire variable domain, with the rest obtained from reference TRBV7-6 and TRBJ2-1, is as follows: GAGVSQSPRYKVTKRGQDVALRCDPISGHVSLYWYRQALGQGPEFLTYFNYEAQQDKSGLPNDRFSAERPEGSISTLTIQRTEQRDSAMYRCASSLASFAFPGLAVSSYNEPFFGPGTRLTVL.

A remark on this clonotype: No conserved phenylalanine or tryptophan ends this CDR3, so it is likely a read error. This chain joins TRBV2 and TRBJ2-7; D could derive from TRBD1 or TRBD2 (6 bases each). Looked up from germline, CDR1 is SNHLY and CDR2 is FYNNEI. The CDR3 contains 13 residues. Trimming stripped 6 bases from V and 4 bases from J, with 13 bases between. For the CDR3, the DNA is TGTGCCAGCAGGAGAGGGGGGCTTTACGAGCAGTACTTA. Its translation is CASRRGGLYEQYL.

The V call is TRBV6-1, the J call TRBJ1-1; unclear D gene. The CDR3 length is 18 residues. Trimming shortened V by 0 bases and J by 0 bases, and 17 bases separated the two germline ends. Germline V lookup: CDR1 MNHNS, CDR2 SASEGT. The CDR3 loop reads CASSEALLELVLNTEAFF. The CDR3 DNA reads TGTGCCAGCAGTGAAGCTCTGTTGGAGCTAGTCTTGAACACTGAAGCTTTCTTT.

This clonotype was seen a few times. The V and J genes are TRBV5-1 and TRBJ2-3; D possibly corresponds to TRBD2 (7 bases). The ends were cut back, 6 bases at V and 0 bases at J, with 11 bases in the middle. The germline gives CDR1 SGHRS, CDR2 YFSETQ. This CDR3 region has 14 residues. This chain's CDR3 is CASTTGGSTDTQYF. CDR3 bases: TGCGCCAGCACAACGGGGGGCAGCACAGATACGCAGTATTTT.

As to this clonotype: The junction departs from germline at one end; a sequencing error may be responsible. The chain joins TRBV6-1 to TRBJ2-2, with 9 bases identical to TRBD1. Germline CDR1 is MNHNS and CDR2 is SASEGT. The CDR3 has 17 residues. The CDR3 loop reads CATHQSSQGANIGELFF. In DNA form, the CDR3 reads TGTGCCACCCACCAATCGTCACAGGGGGCGAACATCGGGGAGCTGTTTTTT.

This chain joins TRBV4-3 and TRBJ2-7; 8 positions agree with TRBD2. Germline values: CDR1 LGHNA, CDR2 YSLEER. The CDR3 contains 15 residues. With V trimmed by 4 bases and J by 3 bases, 8 bases remained unmatched. The CDR3 protein is CASSPAGVLRYEQYF. The CDR3 nucleotides read TGCGCCAGCAGCCCAGCGGGAGTTCTCCGCTACGAGCAGTACTTC.

This clonotype was observed many times. This chain links TRBV6-2 or TRBV6-3 with TRBJ2-7; perhaps D is TRBD1 or TRBD2 (5 bases each). CDR1 is MNHEY, CDR2 SVGEGT, per germline. This CDR3 comprises 13 residues. V was trimmed by 6 bases and J by 2 bases, leaving 11 bases between them. The CDR3 loop reads CASSMGETYEQYF. As DNA, the CDR3 is TGTGCCAGCAGCATGGGGGAAACCTACGAGCAGTACTTC.